This T cell receptor (beta chain) comes out of a study of blood T cell repertoires in COVID-19. CDR1 and CDR2 (germline): LGHNA, YNFKEQ. The CDR3 length is 19 residues. J gave up 2 bases and V 1 base, and 8 bases lay outside the gene matches. For recovered donors of Cohort 3, there were two negative PCRs, clearance, or symptom resolution. The assay was immunoSEQ multiplex PCR, and TCRdb's table has in-frame clones only and misses some. The table records 300,000 or so clones, about 93% of them present only once. The specimen was PBMCs or T cells enriched from blood (not recorded which). This TCR came from a woman in her twenties or thirties who had recovered from COVID-19. The chain has TRBV4-2 and TRBJ2-7, with 16 nucleotides matching TRBD2. The CDR3 is CASSQGPGLAGGLAYEQYF. CDR3 DNA: TGTGCCAGCAGCCAAGGGCCGGGACTAGCGGGAGGGCTCGCCTACGAGCAGTACTTC.